The 9 T cell receptor beta chains in this list originate from one sample, sequenced in a study of blood T cell repertoires in COVID-19 (dated by TCRdb to 2019 to 2021). Library preparation used the immunoSEQ multiplex PCR assay. This immuneACCESS table, as held by TCRdb, lists in-frame sequences with V and J called but not all clones. Of the missing ones, under half trace to an unresolved V gene in checked studies; the others have no known cause. The table for this sample lists around 290,000 clones; around 87% of them were counted only once. About 8% of the sample comes from the top ten. The specimen was peripheral blood. All receptors come from a woman between 50 and 59 years old who had recovered from COVID-19.

The chain links TRBV7-9 to TRBJ2-3, with D uncertain. The CDR3 totals 12 residues. V was pared by 6 bases and J by 0 bases, with 4 bases between. The V gene's germline CDR1 is SEHNR and CDR2 FQNEAQ (reference sequence). CDR3 region: CASRSSTDTQYF. DNA for the CDR3: TGTGCCAGCAGGTCTAGCACAGATACGCAGTATTTT.

The chain combines TRBV15 with TRBJ2-7; TRBD2 agrees at 8 bases. The CDR3 length is 15 residues. Germline trimming cut 1 base from V and 2 bases from J; bases unmatched to any gene: 4. Germline CDR1 and CDR2: LNHNV and YYDKDF (reference sequence). The CDR3 here is CATSRVAGGPYEQYF. CDR3 DNA sequence: TGTGCCACCAGCAGAGTTGCGGGAGGACCCTACGAGCAGTACTTC.

J is TRBJ2-7 and V is TRBV7-2, with 10 bases lining up with TRBD2. V lost 7 bases to trimming and J lost 7 bases; unmatched junction nucleotides: 10. Per germline, CDR1 SGHTA and CDR2 FQGNSA. The CDR3 totals 14 residues. CDR3 nucleotides: TGTGCCAGCAACCTCCTAGCGGGAGATGGAGAGCAGTACTTC. As protein: CASNLLAGDGEQYF.

The V gene is TRBV19, the J gene TRBJ1-1; D is possibly TRBD1 (5 bases). This CDR3 spans 13 amino acids. The germline gives CDR1 LNHDA, CDR2 SQIVND (reference sequence). V shed 6 bases and J shed 6 bases, with 14 bases lying between them. As DNA, the CDR3 is TGTGCCAGTAGCCAGGTAAAAGGGGCTGAAGCTTTCTTT. Its protein product is CASSQVKGAEAFF. The entire variable domain, with the rest obtained from reference TRBV19 and TRBJ1-1, is as follows: DGGITQSPKYLFRKEGQNVTLSCEQNLNHDAMYWYRQDPGQGLRLIYYSQIVNDFQKGDIAEGYSVSREKKESFPLTVTSAQKNPTAFYLCASSQVKGAEAFFGQGTRLTVV.

V usage is TRBV9 and J usage is TRBJ1-4; 7 bases align to TRBD1. The V and J ends lost 2 bases and 7 bases, in that order; junction bases with no gene match: 5. Germline CDR1 reads SGDLS; CDR2 reads YYNGEE. The CDR3 extends over 14 amino acids. The CDR3 DNA follows: TGTGCCAGCAGCGTGTCACAGGGGTTTGAAAAACTGTTTTTT. Translated: CASSVSQGFEKLFF.

This clone was seen only a few times. This chain uses TRBV28 with TRBJ1-1; TRBD1 agrees at 9 bases. The V gene's germline CDR1 is MDHEN and CDR2 SYDVKM. The CDR3 runs to 14 residues. V lost 5 bases, J lost 5 bases, and 6 bases stayed unmatched. In DNA form, the CDR3 reads TGTGCCAGCAGTCGTTACAGGGGGCGAACTGAAGCTTTCTTT. Its protein product is CASSRYRGRTEAFF.

This chain links TRBV2 with TRBJ1-1; 9 nucleotides align to TRBD1. CDR1 and CDR2 (germline): SNHLY, FYNNEI. This CDR3 has 14 amino acids. The junction had 6 bases not matched to a gene; V was cut back by 9 bases and J by 1 base. The CDR3, as DNA: TGTGCCAGTGGACAGGGGATGGCGAACACTGAAGCTTTCTTT. Encoded protein: CASGQGMANTEAFF.

The table lists this clone with a count of one. The junction differs from germline at one of its ends, possibly a read error. This sequence joins TRBV5-6 and TRBJ1-2; D is undetermined. CDR3 length: 12 amino acids. The germline gives CDR1 SGHDT, CDR2 YYEEEE. The CDR3 nucleotides are TGTGCCAGCAGCCAGAGGGTCTATGACTACACCTTC. Encoded protein: CASSQRVYDYTF.

This sequence joins TRBV10-3 and TRBJ2-6, with D unclear. Germline CDR1 and CDR2: ENHRY and SYGVKD. V was pared by 2 bases and J by 2 bases, with 10 bases between. CDR3 length equals 16 residues. CDR3 sequence (DNA): TGTGCCATCAGTGAGCCCGGGTCCACTGGGGCCAACGTCCTGACTTTC. Translation: CAISEPGSTGANVLTF.